This record covers a single TCR beta chain. Its recognized antigen is unknown. The record has no base qualities; no much larger clone is one base away. TCRbeta CDR3 regions were amplified from genomic DNA by means of the immunoSEQ Assay, a bias-controlled multiplex PCR. The paper's data handling went like this. The number of nucleated cells in each sample was estimated from the amplification of reference gene primers within the assay. Sequence reads were collapsed and filtered to measure the absolute abundance of every unique TCRbeta CDR3 rearrangement. For each sample, productive Simpson clonality was calculated by taking the square root of Simpson's diversity index across productive rearrangements. TCRdb took this table from immuneACCESS and kept in-frame rearrangements with V and J called. Such tables lack part of the clones; where checked against another copy, unresolved V genes explain under half of the gap, and the rest is unexplained. V and J calls and clone size are those listed in that table; D and trimming were worked out from the DNA. A total of some 390,000 clones appear in this sample, around 86% of them only once. The top ten hold less than 3.5% of the sample.

Collaborating institutions collected whole blood in K2EDTA tubes following their own protocols. For TCRbeta analysis, collaborator samples were shipped as frozen whole blood, as isolated PBMCs, or as DNA extracted from either sample type. This specimen comes from a study of blood T cell repertoires in COVID-19 (dated by TCRdb to the early 2020s). Study-level background: Collaborator samples came from the United States, Italy and Spain and covered acute and convalescent phases of COVID-19. The prospective study material was composed of cDNA or gDNA derived from T cells, B-cell-depleted T cells, or PBMCs. Subjects who had been exposed to COVID-19, were actively infected with it, or had recovered from it provided the deeply sampled blood TCRbeta repertoires that made up the dataset. The repertoires were made available in a free public database intended to serve as a resource for research on the immune response to SARS-CoV-2. Samples were obtained from the ongoing ImmuneRACE study (first 160 participants) and from some 1,300 subjects provided by 6 global collaborators. The sample metadata nearly always contained a de-identified subject ID, COVID-19 status, age in years and sex. Where available, HLA class I and class II types were obtained from metadata supplied by the sample provider rather than from assay-based typing.

General study outcomes and caveats: The quantity of clinical and demographic metadata differed by source and by participant and was supplied without curation.

As encoded in the germline V gene, CDR1 is MGHRA while CDR2 is YSYEKL. Spanning cysteine to phenylalanine, the CDR3 consists of 17 amino acids. Only the CDR3 DNA stays, 51 bases, in frame from base 1. Relative to germline, V is 1 base shorter and J is 4 bases shorter, with 19 bases between their ends. What was sequenced was peripheral blood. The rearrangement joined TRBV4-1 to TRBJ1-1; matching of 6 bases hints at TRBD1 as the D gene. The origin of this receptor is a human donor in a cohort sampled during active COVID-19. The CDR3 has the sequence CASSQGSRDTSGTEAFF. The nucleotides are TGCGCCAGCAGCCAAGGGTCCCGGGACACATCAGGCACTGAAGCTTTCTTT.